The clone carrying this TCR beta chain was seen repeatedly, ten times or more. Time point given: newly diagnosed GD, antithyroid drugs for less than 3 months. PBMC RNA served as the TCR library source. Construction of the TCR beta libraries employed iRepertoire HTBI primers in conjunction with Arm-PCR of CDR3 regions. Each CDR3 protein is one row after TCRdb ran MiXCR on the multiplex PCR reads. Here the sample spans approximately 210,000 distinct CDR3 sequences, around 17% being singletons. Germline V gives CDR1 KGHSH, CDR2 LQKENI. Trimming at V came to 2 bases and at J to 3 bases, leaving 1 base not matched to a gene. The CDR3 covers 14 residues. The data belong to a study of regulatory T cells in long-lasting Graves disease.

The sequence was obtained from a female donor with Graves disease. Source: peripheral blood mononuclear cells (PBMCs), taken at new diagnosis, from a patient treated with antithyroid drugs. This chain joins TRBV18 and TRBJ2-7, with TRBD2 matching 10 bases. CDR3 sequence (DNA): TGTGCCAGCTCACCAGCTAGCGGGAGCTACGAGCAGTACTTC. Translation gives CASSPASGSYEQYF.